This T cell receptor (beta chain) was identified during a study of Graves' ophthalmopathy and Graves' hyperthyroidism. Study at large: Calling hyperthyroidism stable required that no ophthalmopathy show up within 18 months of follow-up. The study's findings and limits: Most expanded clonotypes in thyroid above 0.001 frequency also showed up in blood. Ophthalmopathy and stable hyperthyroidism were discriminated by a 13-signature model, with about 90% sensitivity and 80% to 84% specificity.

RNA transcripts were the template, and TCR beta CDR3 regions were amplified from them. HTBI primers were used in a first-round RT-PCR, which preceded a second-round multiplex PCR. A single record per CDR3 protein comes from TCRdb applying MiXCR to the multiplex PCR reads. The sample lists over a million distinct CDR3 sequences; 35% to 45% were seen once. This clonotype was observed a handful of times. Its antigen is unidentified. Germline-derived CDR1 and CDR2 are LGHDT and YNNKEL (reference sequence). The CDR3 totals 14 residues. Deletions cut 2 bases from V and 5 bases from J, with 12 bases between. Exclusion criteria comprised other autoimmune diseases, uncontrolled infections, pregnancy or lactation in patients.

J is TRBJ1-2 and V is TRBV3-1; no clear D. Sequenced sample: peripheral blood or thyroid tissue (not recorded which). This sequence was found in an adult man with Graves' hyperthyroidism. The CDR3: CASSQSGASYGYTF. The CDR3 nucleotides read TGTGCCAGCAGCCAATCCGGAGCTTCATATGGCTACACCTTC.